The source of this T cell receptor beta chain is a study of Graves' ophthalmopathy and Graves' hyperthyroidism. Study-wide context: At the time of initial diagnosis and before any treatment, peripheral blood was collected. Regarding the study as a whole: A model built from 13 signatures distinguished ophthalmopathy from stable hyperthyroidism with approximately 90% sensitivity and about 84% specificity. Most thyroid clonotypes with frequency above 0.001 were detected in blood too. Both a roughly 70% sensitivity and an approximately 76% specificity characterized the model's predictions of ophthalmopathy progression.

Germline V gene lookup returns CDR1 SGHAT and CDR2 FQNNGV. The CDR3 consists of 15 residues. Trimming took 0 bases from V and 2 from J, leaving 10 bases between them. TCR beta CDR3 regions were amplified from RNA transcripts. The first round was an RT-PCR with HTBI primers, and the second round was a multiplex PCR. TCRdb redid the calling of the multiplex PCR reads with MiXCR, one entry per CDR3 protein. This table has about 39,000 distinct CDR3 sequences, roughly 50% appearing once. In this sample, this clonotype turned up many times. Its antigen is currently unknown. The V call is TRBV11-2, the J call TRBJ1-1, with D unclear. The sequencing input was peripheral blood. The TCR was taken from an adult woman with stable Graves' hyperthyroidism. The chain's CDR3 is CASSLEGGINTEAFF. CDR3 DNA sequence: TGTGCCAGCAGCTTAGAGGGCGGAATTAACACTGAAGCTTTCTTT. The variable domain in full, completed from reference TRBV11-2 and TRBJ1-1, reads EAGVAQSPRYKIIEKRQSVAFWCNPISGHATLYWYQQILGQGPKLLIQFQNNGVVDDSQLPKDRFSAERLKGVDSTLKIQPAKLEDSAVYLCASSLEGGINTEAFFGQGTRLTVV.